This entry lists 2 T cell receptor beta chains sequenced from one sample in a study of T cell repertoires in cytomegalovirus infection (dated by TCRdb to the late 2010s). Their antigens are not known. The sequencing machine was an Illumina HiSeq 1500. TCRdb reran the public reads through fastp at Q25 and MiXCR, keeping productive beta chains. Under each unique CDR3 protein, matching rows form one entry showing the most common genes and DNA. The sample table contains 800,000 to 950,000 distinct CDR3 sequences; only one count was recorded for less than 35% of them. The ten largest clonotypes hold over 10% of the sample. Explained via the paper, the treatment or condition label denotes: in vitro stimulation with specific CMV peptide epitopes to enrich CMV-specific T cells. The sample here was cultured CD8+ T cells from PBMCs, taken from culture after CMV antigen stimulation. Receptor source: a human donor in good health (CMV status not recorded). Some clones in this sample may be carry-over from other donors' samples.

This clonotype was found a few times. The CDR3 spells CASSPSGTVYGYTF. The CDR3 DNA sequence: TGTGCCAGCAGTCCATCCGGGACAGTCTATGGCTACACCTTC. The chain combines TRBV12-3 or TRBV12-4 with TRBJ1-2, with TRBD1 identical over 7 bases. The V segment lost 5 bases and the J segment 4 bases; nucleotides outside the gene matches: 7. This CDR3 has 14 residues.

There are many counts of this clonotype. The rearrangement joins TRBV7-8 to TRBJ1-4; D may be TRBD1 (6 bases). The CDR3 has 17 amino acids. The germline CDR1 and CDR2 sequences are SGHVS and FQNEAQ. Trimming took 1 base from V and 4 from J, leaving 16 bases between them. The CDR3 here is CASSLVRGQARNEKLFF. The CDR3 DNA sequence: TGTGCCAGCAGCTTAGTCCGGGGGCAGGCGCGTAATGAAAAACTGTTTTTT.